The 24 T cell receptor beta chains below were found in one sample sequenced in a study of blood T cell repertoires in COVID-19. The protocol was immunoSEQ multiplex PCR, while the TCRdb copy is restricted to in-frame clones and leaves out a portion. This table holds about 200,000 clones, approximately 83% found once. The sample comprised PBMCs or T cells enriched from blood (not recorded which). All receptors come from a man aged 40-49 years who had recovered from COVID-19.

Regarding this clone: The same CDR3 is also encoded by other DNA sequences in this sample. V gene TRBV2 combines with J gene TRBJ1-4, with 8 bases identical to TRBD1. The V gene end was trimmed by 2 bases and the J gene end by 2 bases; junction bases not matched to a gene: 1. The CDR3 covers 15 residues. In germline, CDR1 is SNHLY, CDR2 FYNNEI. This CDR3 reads CASSEQGATNEKLFF. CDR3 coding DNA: TGTGCCAGCAGTGAACAGGGGGCCACTAATGAAAAACTGTTTTTT.

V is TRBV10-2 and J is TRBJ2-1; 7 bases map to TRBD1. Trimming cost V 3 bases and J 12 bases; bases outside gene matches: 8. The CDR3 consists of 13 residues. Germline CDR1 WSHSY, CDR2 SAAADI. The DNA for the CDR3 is TGCGCCAGCAGTGATCGACAGGGAAGGTCGCAGTTCTTC. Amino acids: CASSDRQGRSQFF.

CDR3 DNA sequence: TGTGCCAGCAGCCAAGAAGGCGTAGCTACCTCTGGGGCCAACGTCCTGACTTTC. Encoded protein: CASSQEGVATSGANVLTF. The chain carries TRBV3-1 (or the pseudogene TRBV3-2) and TRBJ2-6; D not resolved. Trimming took off 0 bases at V and 0 bases at J, with 12 bases between the two ends. The CDR3 has 18 amino acids. CDR1 LGHDT and CDR2 YNNKEL come from the germline V gene (reference sequence).

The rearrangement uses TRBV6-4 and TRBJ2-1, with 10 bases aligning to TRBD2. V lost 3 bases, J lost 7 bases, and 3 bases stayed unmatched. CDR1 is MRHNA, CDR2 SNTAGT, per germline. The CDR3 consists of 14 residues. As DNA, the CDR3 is TGTGCCAGCAGTGAAGCGGGGGGGCCAAATGAGCAGTTCTTC. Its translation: CASSEAGGPNEQFF.

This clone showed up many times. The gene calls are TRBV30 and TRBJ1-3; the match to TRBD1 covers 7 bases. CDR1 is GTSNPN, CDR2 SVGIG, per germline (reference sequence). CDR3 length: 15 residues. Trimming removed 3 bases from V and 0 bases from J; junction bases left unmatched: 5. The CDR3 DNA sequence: TGTGCCTGGAGGAGGGGACAGAGCTCTGGAAACACCATATATTTT. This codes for CAWRRGQSSGNTIYF.

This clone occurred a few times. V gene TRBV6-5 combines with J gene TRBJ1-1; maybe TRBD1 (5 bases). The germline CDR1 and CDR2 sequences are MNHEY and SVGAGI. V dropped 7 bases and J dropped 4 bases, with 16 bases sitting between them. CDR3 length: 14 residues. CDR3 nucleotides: TGTGCCAGCAACCCGGACATGCGGGGCACTGAAGCTTTCTTT. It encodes CASNPDMRGTEAFF.

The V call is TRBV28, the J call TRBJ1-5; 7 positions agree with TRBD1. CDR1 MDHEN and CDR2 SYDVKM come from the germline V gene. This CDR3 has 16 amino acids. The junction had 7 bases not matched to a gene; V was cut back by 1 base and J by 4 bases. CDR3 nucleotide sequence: TGTGCCAGCAGTTTATCCGACGGGACAGTTAATCAGCCCCAGCATTTT. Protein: CASSLSDGTVNQPQHF.

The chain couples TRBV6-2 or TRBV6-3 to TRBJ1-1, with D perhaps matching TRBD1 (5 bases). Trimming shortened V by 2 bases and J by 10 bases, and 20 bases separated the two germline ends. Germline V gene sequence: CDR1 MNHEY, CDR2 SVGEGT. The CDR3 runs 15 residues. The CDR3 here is CASSYRRGNPVVAFF. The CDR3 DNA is TGTGCCAGCAGTTACCGACGGGGGAATCCCGTGGTAGCTTTCTTT.

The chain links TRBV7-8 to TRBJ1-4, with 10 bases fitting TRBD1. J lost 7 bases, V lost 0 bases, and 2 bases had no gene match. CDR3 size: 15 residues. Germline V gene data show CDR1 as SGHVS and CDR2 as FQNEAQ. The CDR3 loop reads CASSLAGQGTEKLFF. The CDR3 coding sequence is TGTGCCAGCAGCTTAGCGGGACAGGGGACTGAAAAACTGTTTTTT.

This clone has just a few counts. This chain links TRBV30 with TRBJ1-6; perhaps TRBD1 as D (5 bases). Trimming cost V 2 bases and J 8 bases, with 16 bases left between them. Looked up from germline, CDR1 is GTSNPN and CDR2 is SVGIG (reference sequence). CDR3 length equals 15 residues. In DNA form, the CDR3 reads TGTGCCTGGAGTCGTCAGGGTTTTGTCGATTCACCCCTCCACTTT. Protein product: CAWSRQGFVDSPLHF.

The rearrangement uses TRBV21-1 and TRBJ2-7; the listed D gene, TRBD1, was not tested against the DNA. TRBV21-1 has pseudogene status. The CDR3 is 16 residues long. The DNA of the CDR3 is TGTGCCAGCAGCAAATCAGCAGGGCCGGCGTCCTGCGAGCAGTACTTC. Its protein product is CASSKSAGPASCEQYF.

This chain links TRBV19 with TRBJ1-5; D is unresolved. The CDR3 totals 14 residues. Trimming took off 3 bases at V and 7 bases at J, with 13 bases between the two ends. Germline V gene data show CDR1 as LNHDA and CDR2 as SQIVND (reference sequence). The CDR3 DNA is TGTGCCAGTAGTATCGGGTATCCCGGCCAGCCCCAGCATTTT. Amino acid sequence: CASSIGYPGQPQHF.

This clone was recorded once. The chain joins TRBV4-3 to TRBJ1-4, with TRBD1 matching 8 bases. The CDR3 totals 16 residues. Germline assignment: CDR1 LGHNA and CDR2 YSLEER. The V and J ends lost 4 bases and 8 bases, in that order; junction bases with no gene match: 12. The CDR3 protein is CASSPQGQGAGEKLFF. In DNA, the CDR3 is TGCGCCAGCAGCCCCCAGGGCCAGGGGGCAGGGGAAAAACTGTTTTTT.

This chain's CDR3 is CASSVDRATGELFF. CDR3 nucleotides: TGTGCCAGCAGTGTGGACAGGGCAACCGGGGAGCTGTTTTTT. This sequence joins TRBV6-4 and TRBJ2-2, with 8 bases aligning to TRBD1. Germline values: CDR1 MRHNA, CDR2 SNTAGT. V shed 4 bases and J 5 bases; nucleotides not matched to a gene: 3. The CDR3 is 14 amino acids.

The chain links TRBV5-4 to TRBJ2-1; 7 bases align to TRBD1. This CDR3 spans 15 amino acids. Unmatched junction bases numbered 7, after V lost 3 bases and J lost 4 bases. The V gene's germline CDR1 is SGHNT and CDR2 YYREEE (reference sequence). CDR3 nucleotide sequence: TGTGCCAGCAGCTCTGACAGGGCCTTATACAATGAGCAGTTCTTC. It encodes CASSSDRALYNEQFF.

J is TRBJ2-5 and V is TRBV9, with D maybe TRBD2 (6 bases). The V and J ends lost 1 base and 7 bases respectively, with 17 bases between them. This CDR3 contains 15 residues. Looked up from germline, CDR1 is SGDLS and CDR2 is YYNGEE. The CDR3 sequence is CASSVNVAGSGTQYF. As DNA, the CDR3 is TGTGCCAGCAGCGTAAATGTTGCGGGGAGCGGGACCCAGTACTTC.

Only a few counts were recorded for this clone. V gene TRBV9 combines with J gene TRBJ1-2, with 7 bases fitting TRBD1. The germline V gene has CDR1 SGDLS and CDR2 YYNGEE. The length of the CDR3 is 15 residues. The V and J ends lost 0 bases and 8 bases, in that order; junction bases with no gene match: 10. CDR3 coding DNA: TGTGCCAGCAGCGTAGGAGCTGGGACAGCTCGCGGCTACACCTTC. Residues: CASSVGAGTARGYTF.

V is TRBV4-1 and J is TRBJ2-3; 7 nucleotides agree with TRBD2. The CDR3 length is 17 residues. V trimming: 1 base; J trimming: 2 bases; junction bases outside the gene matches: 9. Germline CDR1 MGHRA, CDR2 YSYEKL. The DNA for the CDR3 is TGCGCCAGCAGCCAAGGATATACTAGCGTCATCACAGATACGCAGTATTTT. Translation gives CASSQGYTSVITDTQYF.

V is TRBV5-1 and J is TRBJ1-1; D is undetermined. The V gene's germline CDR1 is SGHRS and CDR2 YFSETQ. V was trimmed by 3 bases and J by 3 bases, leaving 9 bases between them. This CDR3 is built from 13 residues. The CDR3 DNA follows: TGCGCCAGCAGCTCCGACGGGTACACTGAAGCTTTCTTT. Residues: CASSSDGYTEAFF. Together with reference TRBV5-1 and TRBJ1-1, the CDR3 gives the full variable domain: KAGVTQTPRYLIKTRGQQVTLSCSPISGHRSVSWYQQTPGQGLQFLFEYFSETQRNKGNFPGRFSGRQFSNSRSEMNVSTLELGDSALYLCASSSDGYTEAFFGQGTRLTVV.

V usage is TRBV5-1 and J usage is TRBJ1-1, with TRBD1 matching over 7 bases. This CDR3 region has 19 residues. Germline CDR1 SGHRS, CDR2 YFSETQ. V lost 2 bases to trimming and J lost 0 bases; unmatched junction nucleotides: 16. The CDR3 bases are TGCGCCAGCAGCTTATTCTCCGGGACAGCACCCCAACTGAACACTGAAGCTTTCTTT. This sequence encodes CASSLFSGTAPQLNTEAFF.

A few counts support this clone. The CDR3 nucleotides are TGTGCCAGCAGTTTCGTCCTTTACTTGGGCTACACCTTC. Protein: CASSFVLYLGYTF. This sequence joins TRBV28 and TRBJ1-2; D is unclear. CDR1 is MDHEN, CDR2 SYDVKM, per germline. V shed 3 bases and J shed 8 bases, with 13 bases lying between them. This CDR3 comprises 13 residues.

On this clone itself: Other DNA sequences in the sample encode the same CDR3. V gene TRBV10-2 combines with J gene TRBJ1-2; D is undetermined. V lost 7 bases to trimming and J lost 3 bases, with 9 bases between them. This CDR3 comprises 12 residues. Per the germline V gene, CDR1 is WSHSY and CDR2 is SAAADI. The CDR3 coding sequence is TGCGCCAGCATGAGGGATGACTATGGCTACACCTTC. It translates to CASMRDDYGYTF.

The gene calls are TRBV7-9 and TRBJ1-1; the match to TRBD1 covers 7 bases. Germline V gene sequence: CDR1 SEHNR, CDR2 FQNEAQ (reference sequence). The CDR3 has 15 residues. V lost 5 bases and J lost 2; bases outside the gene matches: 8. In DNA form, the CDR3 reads TGTGCCAGCAGCCTATTGGGACAGATAAACACTGAAGCTTTCTTT. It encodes CASSLLGQINTEAFF. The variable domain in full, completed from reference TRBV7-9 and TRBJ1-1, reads DTGVSQNPRHKITKRGQNVTFRCDPISEHNRLYWYRQTLGQGPEFLTYFQNEAQLEKSRLLSDRFSAERPKGSFSTLEIQRTEQGDSAMYLCASSLLGQINTEAFFGQGTRLTVV.

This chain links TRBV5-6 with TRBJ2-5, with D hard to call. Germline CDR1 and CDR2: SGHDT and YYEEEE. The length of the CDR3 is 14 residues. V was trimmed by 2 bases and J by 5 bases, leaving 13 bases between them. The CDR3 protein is CASSFRWAPETQYF. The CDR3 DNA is TGTGCCAGCAGCTTTAGGTGGGCCCCGGAGACCCAGTACTTC.